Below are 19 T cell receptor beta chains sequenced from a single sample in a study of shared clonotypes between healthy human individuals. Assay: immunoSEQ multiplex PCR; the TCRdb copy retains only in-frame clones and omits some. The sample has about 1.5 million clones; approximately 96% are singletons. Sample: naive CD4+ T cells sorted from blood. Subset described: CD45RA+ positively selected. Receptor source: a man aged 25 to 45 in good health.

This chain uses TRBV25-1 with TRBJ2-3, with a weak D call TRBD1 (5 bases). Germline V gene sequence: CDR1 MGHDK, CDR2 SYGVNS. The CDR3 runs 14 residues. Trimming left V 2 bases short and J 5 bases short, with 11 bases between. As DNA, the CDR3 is TGTGCCAGCAGTGAAATGAAGGGGTTAGATACGCAGTATTTT. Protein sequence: CASSEMKGLDTQYF.

CDR3 nucleotides: TGCGCCAGCAGTGTGGGTCGGGAAAAACTGTTTTTT. It specifies CASSVGREKLFF. The rearrangement joins TRBV10-2 to TRBJ1-4, with D unresolved. This CDR3 spans 12 amino acids. V was clipped by 4 bases and J by 8 bases, with 8 bases between them. CDR1 and CDR2 (germline): WSHSY, SAAADI.

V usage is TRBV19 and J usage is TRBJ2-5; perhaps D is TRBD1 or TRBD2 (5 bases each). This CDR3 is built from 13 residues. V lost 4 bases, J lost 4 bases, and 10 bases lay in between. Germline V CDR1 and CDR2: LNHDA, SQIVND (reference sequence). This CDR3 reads CASSTGTRETQYF. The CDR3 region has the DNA TGTGCCAGTAGTACCGGGACCCGAGAGACCCAGTACTTC.

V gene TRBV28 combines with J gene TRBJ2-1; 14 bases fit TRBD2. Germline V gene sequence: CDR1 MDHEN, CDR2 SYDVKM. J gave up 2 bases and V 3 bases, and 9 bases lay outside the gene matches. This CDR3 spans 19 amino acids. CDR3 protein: CASSLLSGLAGGTYNEQFF. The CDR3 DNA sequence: TGTGCCAGCAGTTTGCTTTCCGGACTAGCGGGAGGCACCTACAATGAGCAGTTCTTC. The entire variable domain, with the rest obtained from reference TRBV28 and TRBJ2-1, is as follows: DVKVTQSSRYLVKRTGEKVFLECVQDMDHENMFWYRQDPGLGLRLIYFSYDVKMKEKGDIPEGYSVSREKKERFSLILESASTNQTSMYLCASSLLSGLAGGTYNEQFFGPGTRLTVL.

This CDR3 reads CAWGRRGETQYF. The CDR3, as DNA: TGTGCCTGGGGGAGGAGGGGCGAGACCCAGTACTTC. This chain connects TRBV30 to TRBJ2-5, with D possibly being TRBD2 (6 bases). Trimming left V 5 bases short and J 5 bases short, with 12 bases between. The CDR3 totals 12 residues. Germline V gene sequence: CDR1 GTSNPN, CDR2 SVGIG (reference sequence).

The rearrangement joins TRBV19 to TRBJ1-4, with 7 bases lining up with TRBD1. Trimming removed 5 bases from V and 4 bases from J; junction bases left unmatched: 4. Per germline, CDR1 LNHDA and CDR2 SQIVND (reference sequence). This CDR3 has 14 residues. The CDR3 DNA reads TGTGCCAGTAGTTCGGACAGGCGTAATGAAAAACTGTTTTTT. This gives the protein CASSSDRRNEKLFF.

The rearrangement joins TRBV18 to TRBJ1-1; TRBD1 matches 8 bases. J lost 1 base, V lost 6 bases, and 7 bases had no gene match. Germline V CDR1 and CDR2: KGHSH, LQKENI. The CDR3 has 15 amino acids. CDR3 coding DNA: TGTGCCAGCTCCCAACTGACAGGGGAGAACACTGAAGCTTTCTTT. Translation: CASSQLTGENTEAFF.

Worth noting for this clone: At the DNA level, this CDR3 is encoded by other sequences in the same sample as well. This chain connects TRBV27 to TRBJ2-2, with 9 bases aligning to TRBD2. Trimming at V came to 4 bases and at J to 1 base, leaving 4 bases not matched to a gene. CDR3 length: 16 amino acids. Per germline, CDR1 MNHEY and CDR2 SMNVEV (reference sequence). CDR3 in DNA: TGTGCCAGCAGTTCCTTAGCGGGAGTGAACACCGGGGAGCTGTTTTTT. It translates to CASSSLAGVNTGELFF.

The CDR3 DNA reads as TGTGCCAGCAGTTACCTACAGTTCCGCAGCCCCTACGAGCAGTACTTC. This encodes CASSYLQFRSPYEQYF. The genes are TRBV6-5 and TRBJ2-7; the D is unclear. CDR1 is MNHEY, CDR2 SVGAGI, per germline. Trimming removed 2 bases at V and 2 bases at J, with 16 bases between. This CDR3 is built from 16 residues.

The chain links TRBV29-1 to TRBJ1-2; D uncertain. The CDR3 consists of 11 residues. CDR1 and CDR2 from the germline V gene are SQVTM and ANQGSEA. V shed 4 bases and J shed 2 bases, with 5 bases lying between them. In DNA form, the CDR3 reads TGCAGCGTTGCCCACAACTATGGCTACACCTTC. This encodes CSVAHNYGYTF.

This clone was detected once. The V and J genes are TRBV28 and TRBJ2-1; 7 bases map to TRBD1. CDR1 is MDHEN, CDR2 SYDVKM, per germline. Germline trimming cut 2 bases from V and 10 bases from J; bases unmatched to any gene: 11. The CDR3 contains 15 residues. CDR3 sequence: CASSLPPHDRAEQFF. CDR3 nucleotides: TGTGCCAGCAGTTTACCGCCCCATGACAGGGCCGAGCAGTTCTTC.

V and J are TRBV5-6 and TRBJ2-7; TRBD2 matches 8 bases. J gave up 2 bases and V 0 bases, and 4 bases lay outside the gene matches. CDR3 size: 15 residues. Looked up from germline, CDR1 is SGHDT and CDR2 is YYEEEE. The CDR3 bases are TGTGCCAGCAGCTTGGGTAGCGGGATAACCTACGAGCAGTACTTC. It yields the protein CASSLGSGITYEQYF.

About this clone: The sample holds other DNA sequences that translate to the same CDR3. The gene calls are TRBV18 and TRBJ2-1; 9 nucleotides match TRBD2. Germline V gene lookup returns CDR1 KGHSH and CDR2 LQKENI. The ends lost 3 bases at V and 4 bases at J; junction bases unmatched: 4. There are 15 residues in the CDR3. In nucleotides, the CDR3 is TGTGCCAGCTCACCGGGGCTAGCGGGATACAATGAGCAGTTCTTC. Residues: CASSPGLAGYNEQFF.

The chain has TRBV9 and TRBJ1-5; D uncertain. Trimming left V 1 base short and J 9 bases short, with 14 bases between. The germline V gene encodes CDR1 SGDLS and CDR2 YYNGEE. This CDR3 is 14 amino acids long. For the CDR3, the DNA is TGTGCCAGCAGCGTAAGTTACCGGGATTCGCCCCAGCATTTT. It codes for CASSVSYRDSPQHF.

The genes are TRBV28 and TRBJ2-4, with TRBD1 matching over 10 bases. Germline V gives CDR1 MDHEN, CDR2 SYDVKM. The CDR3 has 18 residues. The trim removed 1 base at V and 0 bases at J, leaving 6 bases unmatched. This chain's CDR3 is CASSLFSGQGIAKNIQYF. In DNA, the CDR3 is TGTGCCAGCAGTTTATTTTCGGGACAGGGGATAGCCAAAAACATTCAGTACTTC.

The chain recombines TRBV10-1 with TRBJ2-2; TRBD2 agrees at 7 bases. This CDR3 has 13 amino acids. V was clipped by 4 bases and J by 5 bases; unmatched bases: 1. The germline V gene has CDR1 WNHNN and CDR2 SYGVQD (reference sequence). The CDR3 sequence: CASSGGGTGELFF. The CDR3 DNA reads TGCGCCAGCAGTGGGGGGGGGACCGGGGAGCTGTTTTTT.

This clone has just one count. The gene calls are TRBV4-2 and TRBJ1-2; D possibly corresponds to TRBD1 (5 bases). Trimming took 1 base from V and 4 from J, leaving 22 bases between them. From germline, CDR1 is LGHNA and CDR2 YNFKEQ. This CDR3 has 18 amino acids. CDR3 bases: TGTGCCAGCAGCCAAGTCCCCGGCCGTTGGGGGGGGACCTATGGCTACACCTTC. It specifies CASSQVPGRWGGTYGYTF.

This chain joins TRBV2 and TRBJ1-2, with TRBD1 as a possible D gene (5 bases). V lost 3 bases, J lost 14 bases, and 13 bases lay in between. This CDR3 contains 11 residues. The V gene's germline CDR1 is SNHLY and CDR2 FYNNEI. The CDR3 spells CASSERQGCTF. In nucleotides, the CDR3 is TGTGCCAGCAGTGAGCGCCAGGGTTGTACCTTC.

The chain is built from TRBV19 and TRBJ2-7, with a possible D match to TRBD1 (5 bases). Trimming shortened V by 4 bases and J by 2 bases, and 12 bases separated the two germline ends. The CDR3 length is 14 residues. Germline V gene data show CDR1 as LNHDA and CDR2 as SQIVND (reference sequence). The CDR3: CASSKQGLPYEQYF. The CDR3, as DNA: TGTGCCAGTAGTAAGCAGGGCCTCCCCTACGAGCAGTACTTC.